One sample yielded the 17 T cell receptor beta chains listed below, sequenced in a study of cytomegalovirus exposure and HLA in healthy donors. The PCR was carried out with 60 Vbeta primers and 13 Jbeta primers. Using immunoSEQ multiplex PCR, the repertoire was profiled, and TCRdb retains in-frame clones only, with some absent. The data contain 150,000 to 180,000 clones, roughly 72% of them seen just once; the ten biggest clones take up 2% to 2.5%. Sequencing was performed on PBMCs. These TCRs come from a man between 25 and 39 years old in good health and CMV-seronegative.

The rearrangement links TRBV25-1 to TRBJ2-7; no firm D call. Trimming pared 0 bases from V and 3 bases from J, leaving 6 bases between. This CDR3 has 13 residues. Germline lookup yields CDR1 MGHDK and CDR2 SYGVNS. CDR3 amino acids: CASSEYGLYEQYF. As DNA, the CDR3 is TGTGCCAGCAGTGAATATGGCCTCTACGAGCAGTACTTC.

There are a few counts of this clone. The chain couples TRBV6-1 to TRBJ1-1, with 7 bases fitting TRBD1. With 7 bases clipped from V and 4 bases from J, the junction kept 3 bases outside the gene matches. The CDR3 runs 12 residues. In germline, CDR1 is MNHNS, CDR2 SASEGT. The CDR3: CASTRGFTEAFF. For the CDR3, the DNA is TGTGCCAGCACCAGGGGGTTCACTGAAGCTTTCTTT.

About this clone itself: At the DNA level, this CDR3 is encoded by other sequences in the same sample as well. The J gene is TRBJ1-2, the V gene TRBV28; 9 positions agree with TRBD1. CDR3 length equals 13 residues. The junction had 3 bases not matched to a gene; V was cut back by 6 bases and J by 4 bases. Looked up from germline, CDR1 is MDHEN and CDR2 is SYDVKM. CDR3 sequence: CASSLGQGYGYTF. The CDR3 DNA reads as TGTGCCAGCAGCCTGGGACAGGGCTATGGCTACACCTTC.

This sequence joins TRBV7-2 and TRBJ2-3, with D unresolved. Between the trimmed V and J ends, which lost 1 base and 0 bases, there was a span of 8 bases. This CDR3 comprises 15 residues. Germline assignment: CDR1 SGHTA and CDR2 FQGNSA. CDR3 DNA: TGTGCCAGCAGCTTAGGACAAGCTAGCACAGATACGCAGTATTTT. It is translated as CASSLGQASTDTQYF. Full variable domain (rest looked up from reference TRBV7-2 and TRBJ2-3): GAGVSQSPSNKVTEKGKDVELRCDPISGHTALYWYRQSLGQGLEFLIYFQGNSAPDKSGLPSDRFSAERTGGSVSTLTIQRTQQEDSAVYLCASSLGQASTDTQYFGPGTRLTVL.

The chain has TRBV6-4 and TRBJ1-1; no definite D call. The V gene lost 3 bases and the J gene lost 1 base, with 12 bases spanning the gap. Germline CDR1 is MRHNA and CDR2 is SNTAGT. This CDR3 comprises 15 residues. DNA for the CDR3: TGTGCCAGCAGTGAGGAGGGCAGCACGAACACTGAAGCTTTCTTT. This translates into CASSEEGSTNTEAFF.

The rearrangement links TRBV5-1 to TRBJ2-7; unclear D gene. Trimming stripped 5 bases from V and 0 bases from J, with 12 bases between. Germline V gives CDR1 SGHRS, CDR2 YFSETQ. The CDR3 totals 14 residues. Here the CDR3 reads CASSLRHPSYEQYF. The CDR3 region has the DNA TGCGCCAGCAGTCTCAGACACCCCTCCTACGAGCAGTACTTC.

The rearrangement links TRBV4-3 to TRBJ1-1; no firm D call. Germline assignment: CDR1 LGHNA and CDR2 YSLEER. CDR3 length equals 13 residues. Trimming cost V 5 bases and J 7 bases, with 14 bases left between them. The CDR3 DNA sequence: TGCGCCAGCAGCTGGTCAGGTGCAGGTGAAGCTTTCTTT. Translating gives CASSWSGAGEAFF.

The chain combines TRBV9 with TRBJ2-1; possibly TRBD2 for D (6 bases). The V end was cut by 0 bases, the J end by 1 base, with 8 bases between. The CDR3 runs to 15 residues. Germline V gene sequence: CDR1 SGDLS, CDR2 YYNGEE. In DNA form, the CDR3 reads TGTGCCAGCAGCGTAGGGGGGGATTCCTACAATGAGCAGTTCTTC. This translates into CASSVGGDSYNEQFF.

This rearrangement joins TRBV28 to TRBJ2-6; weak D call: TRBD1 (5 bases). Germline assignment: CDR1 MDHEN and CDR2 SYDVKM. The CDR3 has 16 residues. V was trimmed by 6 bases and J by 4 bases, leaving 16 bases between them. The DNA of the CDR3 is TGTGCCAGCAGAAACCAAGCAGGGTCCGGGGCCAACGTCCTGACTTTC. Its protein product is CASRNQAGSGANVLTF.

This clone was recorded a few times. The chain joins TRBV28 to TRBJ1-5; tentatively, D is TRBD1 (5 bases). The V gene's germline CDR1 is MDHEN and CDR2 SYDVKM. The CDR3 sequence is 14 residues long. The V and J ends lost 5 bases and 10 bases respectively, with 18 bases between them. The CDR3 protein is CASSGGGRGAPQHF. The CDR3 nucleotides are TGTGCCAGCAGTGGGGGGGGACGGGGAGCACCCCAGCATTTT. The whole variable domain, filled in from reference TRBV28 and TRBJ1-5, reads DVKVTQSSRYLVKRTGEKVFLECVQDMDHENMFWYRQDPGLGLRLIYFSYDVKMKEKGDIPEGYSVSREKKERFSLILESASTNQTSMYLCASSGGGRGAPQHFGDGTRLSIL.

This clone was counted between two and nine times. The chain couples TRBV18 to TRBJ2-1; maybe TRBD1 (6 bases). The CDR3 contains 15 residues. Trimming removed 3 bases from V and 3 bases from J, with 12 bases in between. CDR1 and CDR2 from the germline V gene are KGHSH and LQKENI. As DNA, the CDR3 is TGTGCCAGCTCACCGCAACAGGACAGCTACAATGAGCAGTTCTTC. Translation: CASSPQQDSYNEQFF.

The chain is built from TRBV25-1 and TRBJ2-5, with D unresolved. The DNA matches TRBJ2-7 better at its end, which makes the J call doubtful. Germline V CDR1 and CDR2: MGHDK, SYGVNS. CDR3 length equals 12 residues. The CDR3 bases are TGTGCCAGCAGTGACAGGTCCTACGAGCAGTACTTC. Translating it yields CASSDRSYEQYF.

The CDR3 loop is CASSLSRGATYEQYF. CDR3 nucleotide sequence: TGTGCCAGCAGTTTATCGCGGGGGGCCACCTACGAGCAGTACTTC. The gene calls are TRBV27 and TRBJ2-7, with TRBD2 identical over 8 bases. CDR1 and CDR2 (germline): MNHEY, SMNVEV (reference sequence). CDR3 length: 15 amino acids. With 0 bases clipped from V and 2 bases from J, the junction kept 3 bases outside the gene matches.

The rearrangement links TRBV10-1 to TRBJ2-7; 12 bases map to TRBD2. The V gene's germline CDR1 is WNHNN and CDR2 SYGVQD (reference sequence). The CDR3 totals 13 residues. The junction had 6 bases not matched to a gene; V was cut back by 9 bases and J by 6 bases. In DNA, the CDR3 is TGCGCCAGGGAACCGGGACTAGCGGGCGAGCAGTACTTC. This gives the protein CAREPGLAGEQYF.

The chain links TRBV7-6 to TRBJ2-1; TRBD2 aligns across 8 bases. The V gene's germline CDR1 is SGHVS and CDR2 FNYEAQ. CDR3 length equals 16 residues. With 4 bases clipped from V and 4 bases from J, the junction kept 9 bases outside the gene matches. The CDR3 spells CASSSIQRGPYNEQFF. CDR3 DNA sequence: TGTGCCAGCAGCTCGATTCAGCGGGGGCCATACAATGAGCAGTTCTTC.

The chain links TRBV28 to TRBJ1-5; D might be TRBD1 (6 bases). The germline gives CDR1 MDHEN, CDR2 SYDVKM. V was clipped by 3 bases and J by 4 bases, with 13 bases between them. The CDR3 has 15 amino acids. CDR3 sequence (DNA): TGTGCCAGCAGTTTGGCAGGGGTTGGTAATCAGCCCCAGCATTTT. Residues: CASSLAGVGNQPQHF.

This CDR3 reads CAISESTRGTYEQYF. Written as DNA, the CDR3 is TGTGCCATCAGTGAGTCGACCAGGGGCACCTACGAGCAGTACTTC. The rearrangement links TRBV10-3 to TRBJ2-7; D may be TRBD1 (6 bases). The CDR3 has 15 amino acids. Trimming took 0 bases from V and 2 from J, leaving 11 bases between them. The germline V gene encodes CDR1 ENHRY and CDR2 SYGVKD.